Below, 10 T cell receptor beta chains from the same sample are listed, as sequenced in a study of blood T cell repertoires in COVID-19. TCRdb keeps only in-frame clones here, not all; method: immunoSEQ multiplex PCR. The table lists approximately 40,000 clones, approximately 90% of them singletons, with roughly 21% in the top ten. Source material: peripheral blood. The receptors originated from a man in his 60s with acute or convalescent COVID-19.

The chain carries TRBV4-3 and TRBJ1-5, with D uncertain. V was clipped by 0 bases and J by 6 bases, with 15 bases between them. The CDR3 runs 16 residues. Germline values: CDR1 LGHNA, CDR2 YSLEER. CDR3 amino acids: CASSQDLAGVGQPQHF. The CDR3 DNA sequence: TGCGCCAGCAGCCAAGATTTAGCGGGAGTAGGTCAGCCCCAGCATTTT.

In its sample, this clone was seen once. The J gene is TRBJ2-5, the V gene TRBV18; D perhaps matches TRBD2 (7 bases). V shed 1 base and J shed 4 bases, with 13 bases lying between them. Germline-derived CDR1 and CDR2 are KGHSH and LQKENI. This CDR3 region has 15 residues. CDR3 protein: CASSPLPGEGETQYF. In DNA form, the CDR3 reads TGTGCCAGCTCACCACTTCCAGGGGAGGGAGAGACCCAGTACTTC.

CDR3 sequence (DNA): TGTGCCAGCAGTGACGCCCGGGGGGTTGGAAATGAAAAACTGTTTTTT. Protein product: CASSDARGVGNEKLFF. The chain is built from TRBV6-1 and TRBJ1-4, with D perhaps TRBD1 (5 bases). The CDR3 has 16 amino acids. Germline values: CDR1 MNHNS, CDR2 SASEGT. V was cut by 3 bases and J by 5 bases, with 16 bases left in between.

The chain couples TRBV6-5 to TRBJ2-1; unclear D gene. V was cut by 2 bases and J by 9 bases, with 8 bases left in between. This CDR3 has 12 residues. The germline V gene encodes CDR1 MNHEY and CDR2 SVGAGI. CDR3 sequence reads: CASSYATGEQFF. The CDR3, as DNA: TGTGCCAGCAGTTACGCGACGGGTGAGCAGTTCTTC.

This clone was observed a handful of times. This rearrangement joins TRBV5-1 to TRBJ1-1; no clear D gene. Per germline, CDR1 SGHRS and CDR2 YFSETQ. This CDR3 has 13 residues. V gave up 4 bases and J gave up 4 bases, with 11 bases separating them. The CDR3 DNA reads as TGCGCCAGCAGCCAGCTTCCGGGCACTGAAGCTTTCTTT. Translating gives CASSQLPGTEAFF.

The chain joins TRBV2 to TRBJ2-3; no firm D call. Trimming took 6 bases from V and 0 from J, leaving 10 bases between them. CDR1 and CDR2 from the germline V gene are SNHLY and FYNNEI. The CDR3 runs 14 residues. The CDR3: CASRAGFSTDTQYF. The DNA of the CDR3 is TGTGCCAGCAGAGCCGGGTTCAGCACAGATACGCAGTATTTT.

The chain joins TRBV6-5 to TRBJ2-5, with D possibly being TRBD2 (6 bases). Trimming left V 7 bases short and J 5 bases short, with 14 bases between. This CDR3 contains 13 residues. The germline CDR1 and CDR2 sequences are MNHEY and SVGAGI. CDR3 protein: CASTSGSGETQYF. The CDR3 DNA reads TGTGCCAGCACCTCGGGAAGCGGGGAGACCCAGTACTTC.

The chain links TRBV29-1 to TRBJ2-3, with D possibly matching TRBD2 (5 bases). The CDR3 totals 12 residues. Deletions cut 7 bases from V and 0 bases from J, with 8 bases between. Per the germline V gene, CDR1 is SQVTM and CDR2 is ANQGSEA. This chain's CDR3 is CSGRSSTDTQYF. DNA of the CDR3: TGCAGCGGGAGGTCGAGCACAGATACGCAGTATTTT.

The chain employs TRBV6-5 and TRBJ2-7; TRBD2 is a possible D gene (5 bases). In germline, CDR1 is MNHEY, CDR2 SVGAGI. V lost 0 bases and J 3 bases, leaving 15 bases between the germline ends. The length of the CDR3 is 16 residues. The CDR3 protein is CASSYSEVGSDYEQYF. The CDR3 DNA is TGTGCCAGCAGTTACTCGGAAGTGGGTAGCGACTACGAGCAGTACTTC.

The CDR3 nucleotides read TGTGCCAGCAGCGGAGGGGGGGCAGGTACCGGGGAGCTGTTTTTT. This codes for CASSGGGAGTGELFF. The chain is built from TRBV9 and TRBJ2-2, with D perhaps TRBD2 (7 bases). Looked up from germline, CDR1 is SGDLS and CDR2 is YYNGEE. The CDR3 spans 15 residues. The V end lost 3 bases, the J end lost 5 bases, and 14 bases lay between the germline ends.